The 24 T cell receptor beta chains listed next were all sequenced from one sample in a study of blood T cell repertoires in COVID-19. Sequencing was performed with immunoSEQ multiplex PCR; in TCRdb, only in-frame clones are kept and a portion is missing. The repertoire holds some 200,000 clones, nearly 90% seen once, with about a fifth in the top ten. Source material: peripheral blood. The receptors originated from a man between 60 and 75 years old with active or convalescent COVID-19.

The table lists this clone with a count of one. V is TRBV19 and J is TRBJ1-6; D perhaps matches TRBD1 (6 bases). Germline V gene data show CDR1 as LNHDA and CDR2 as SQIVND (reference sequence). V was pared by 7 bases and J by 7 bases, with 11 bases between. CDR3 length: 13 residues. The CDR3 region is CASTGTQNSPLHF. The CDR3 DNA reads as TGTGCCAGTACAGGGACACAGAATTCACCCCTCCACTTT. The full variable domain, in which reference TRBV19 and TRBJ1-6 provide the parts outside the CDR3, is DGGITQSPKYLFRKEGQNVTLSCEQNLNHDAMYWYRQDPGQGLRLIYYSQIVNDFQKGDIAEGYSVSREKKESFPLTVTSAQKNPTAFYLCASTGTQNSPLHFGNGTRLTVT.

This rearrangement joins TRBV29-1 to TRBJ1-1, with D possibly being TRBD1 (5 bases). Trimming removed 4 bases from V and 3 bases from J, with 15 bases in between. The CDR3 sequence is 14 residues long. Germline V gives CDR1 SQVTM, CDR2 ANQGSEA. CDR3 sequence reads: CSVVWQGRDTEAFF. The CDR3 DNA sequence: TGCAGCGTTGTATGGCAGGGCCGGGACACTGAAGCTTTCTTT. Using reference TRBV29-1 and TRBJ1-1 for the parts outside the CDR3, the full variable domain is SAVISQKPSRDICQRGTSLTIQCQVDSQVTMMFWYRQQPGQSLTLIATANQGSEATYESGFVIDKFPISRPNLTFSTLTVSNMSPEDSSIYLCSVVWQGRDTEAFFGQGTRLTVV.

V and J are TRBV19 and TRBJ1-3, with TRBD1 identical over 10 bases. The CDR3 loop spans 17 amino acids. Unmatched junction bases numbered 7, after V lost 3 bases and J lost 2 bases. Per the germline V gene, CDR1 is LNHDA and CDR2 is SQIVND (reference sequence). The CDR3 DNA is TGTGCCAGTAGTATTCGACAGGGGGCGCGAACTGGAAACACCATATATTTT. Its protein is CASSIRQGARTGNTIYF.

CDR3 loop: CASSVGNPSSYNSPLHF. CDR3 in DNA: TGTGCCAGCAGCGTAGGTAACCCTAGCTCCTATAATTCACCCCTCCACTTT. The chain joins TRBV9 to TRBJ1-6; D gene unclear. Trimming took off 0 bases at V and 0 bases at J, with 10 bases between the two ends. Germline-derived CDR1 and CDR2 are SGDLS and YYNGEE. This CDR3 has 17 amino acids. The whole variable domain, remainder taken from reference TRBV9 and TRBJ1-6, is DSGVTQTPKHLITATGQRVTLRCSPRSGDLSVYWYQQSLDQGLQFLIQYYNGEERAKGNILERFSAQQFPDLHSELNLSSLELGDSALYFCASSVGNPSSYNSPLHFGNGTRLTVT.

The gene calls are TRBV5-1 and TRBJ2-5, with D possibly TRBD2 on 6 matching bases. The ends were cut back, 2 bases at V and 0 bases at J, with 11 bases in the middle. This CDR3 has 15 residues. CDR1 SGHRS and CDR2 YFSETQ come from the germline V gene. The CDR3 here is CASSFDGRNQETQYF. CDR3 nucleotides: TGCGCCAGCAGCTTTGACGGGAGAAACCAAGAGACCCAGTACTTC.

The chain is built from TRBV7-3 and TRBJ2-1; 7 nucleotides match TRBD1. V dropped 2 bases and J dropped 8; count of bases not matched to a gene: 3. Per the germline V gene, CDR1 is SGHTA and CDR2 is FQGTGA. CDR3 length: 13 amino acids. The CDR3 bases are TGTGCCAGCAGCTTAGACAGGGCCCATGAGCAGTTCTTC. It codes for CASSLDRAHEQFF.

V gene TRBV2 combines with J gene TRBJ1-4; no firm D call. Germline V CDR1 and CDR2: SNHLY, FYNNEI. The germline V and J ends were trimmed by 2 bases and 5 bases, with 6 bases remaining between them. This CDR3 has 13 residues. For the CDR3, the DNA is TGTGCCAGCAGTGAACAGGTGAATGAAAAACTGTTTTTT. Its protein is CASSEQVNEKLFF.

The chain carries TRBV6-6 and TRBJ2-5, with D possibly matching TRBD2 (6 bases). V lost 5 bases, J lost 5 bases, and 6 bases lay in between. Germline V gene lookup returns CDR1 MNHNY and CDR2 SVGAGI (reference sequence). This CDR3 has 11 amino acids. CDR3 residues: CASSGGETQYF. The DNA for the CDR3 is TGTGCCAGCAGTGGAGGGGAGACCCAGTACTTC.

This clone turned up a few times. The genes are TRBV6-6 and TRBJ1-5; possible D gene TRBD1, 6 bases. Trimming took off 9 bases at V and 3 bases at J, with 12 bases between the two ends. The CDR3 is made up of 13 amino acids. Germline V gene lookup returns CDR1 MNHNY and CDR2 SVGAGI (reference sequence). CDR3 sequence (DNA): TGTGCCAGTAATGGACAGATCAATCAGCCCCAGCATTTT. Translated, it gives CASNGQINQPQHF.

CDR3 residues: CASSPSGTGRAETQYF. CDR3 sequence (DNA): TGCGCCAGCAGCCCCTCGGGGACAGGGCGGGCAGAGACCCAGTACTTC. This chain connects TRBV5-1 to TRBJ2-5; 9 positions agree with TRBD1. The CDR3 runs 16 residues. V was pared by 4 bases and J by 4 bases, with 11 bases of the junction left unmatched. Looked up from germline, CDR1 is SGHRS and CDR2 is YFSETQ.

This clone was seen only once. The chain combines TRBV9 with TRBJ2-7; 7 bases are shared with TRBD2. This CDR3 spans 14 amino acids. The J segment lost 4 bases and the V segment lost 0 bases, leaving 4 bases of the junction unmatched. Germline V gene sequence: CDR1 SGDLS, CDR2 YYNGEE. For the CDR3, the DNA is TGTGCCAGCAGCGTAGCTGGGAGGGAATACGAGCAGTACTTC. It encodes CASSVAGREYEQYF.

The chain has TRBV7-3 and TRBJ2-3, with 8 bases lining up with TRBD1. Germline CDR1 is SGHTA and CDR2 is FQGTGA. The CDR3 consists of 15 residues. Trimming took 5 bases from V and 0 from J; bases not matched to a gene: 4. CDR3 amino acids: CASSLRTGSTDTQYF. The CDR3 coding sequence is TGTGCCAGCAGCCTCCGGACAGGGAGCACAGATACGCAGTATTTT.

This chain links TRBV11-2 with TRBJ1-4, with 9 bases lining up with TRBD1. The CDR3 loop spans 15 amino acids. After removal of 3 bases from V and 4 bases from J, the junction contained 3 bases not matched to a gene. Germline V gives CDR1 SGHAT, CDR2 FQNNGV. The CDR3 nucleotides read TGTGCCAGCAGCTTCGGGACAGGGCGTAATGAAAAACTGTTTTTT. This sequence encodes CASSFGTGRNEKLFF.

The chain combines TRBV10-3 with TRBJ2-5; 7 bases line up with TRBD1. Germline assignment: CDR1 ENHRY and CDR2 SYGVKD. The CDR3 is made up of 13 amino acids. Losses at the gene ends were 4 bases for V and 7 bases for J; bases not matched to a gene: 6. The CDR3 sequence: CAISGTGGTTQYF. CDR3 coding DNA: TGTGCCATCAGTGGGACAGGCGGCACGACCCAGTACTTC.

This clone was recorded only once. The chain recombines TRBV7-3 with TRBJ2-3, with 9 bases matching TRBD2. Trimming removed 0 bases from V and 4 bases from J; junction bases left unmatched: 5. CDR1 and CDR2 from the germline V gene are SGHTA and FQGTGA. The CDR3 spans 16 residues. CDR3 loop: CASSLTDRGRADTQYF. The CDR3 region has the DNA TGTGCCAGCAGCTTAACGGATCGCGGGAGGGCAGATACGCAGTATTTT.

CDR3 sequence: CAWSRDSTYEQYF. The CDR3 coding sequence is TGTGCCTGGAGTCGCGACAGTACCTACGAGCAGTACTTC. The V and J genes are TRBV30 and TRBJ2-7; TRBD1 is a possible D gene (5 bases). Trimming stripped 2 bases from V and 2 bases from J, with 10 bases between. This CDR3 comprises 13 residues. In germline, CDR1 is GTSNPN, CDR2 SVGIG (reference sequence).

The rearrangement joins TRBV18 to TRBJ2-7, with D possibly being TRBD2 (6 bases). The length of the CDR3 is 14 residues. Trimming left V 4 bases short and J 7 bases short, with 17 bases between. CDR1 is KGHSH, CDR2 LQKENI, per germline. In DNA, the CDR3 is TGTGCCAGCTCACTCTCCTACGGGGGTGGGGAGCAGTACTTC. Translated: CASSLSYGGGEQYF.

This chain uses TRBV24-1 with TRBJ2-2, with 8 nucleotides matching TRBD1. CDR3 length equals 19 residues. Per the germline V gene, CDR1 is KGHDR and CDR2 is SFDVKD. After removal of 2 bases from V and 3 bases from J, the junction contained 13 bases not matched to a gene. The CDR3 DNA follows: TGTGCCACCAGTGATTCAAGGACAGGGACCTGGTTTGACACCGGGGAGCTGTTTTTT. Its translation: CATSDSRTGTWFDTGELFF.

CDR3 bases: TGTGCCAGCAGCTCATCGAGGACTAGCGGGGGGATAGAGACCCAGTACTTC. Residues: CASSSSRTSGGIETQYF. This rearrangement joins TRBV7-9 to TRBJ2-5, with 14 bases that match TRBD2. This CDR3 is 17 amino acids long. CDR1 and CDR2 (germline): SEHNR, FQNEAQ (reference sequence). The ends lost 4 bases at V and 4 bases at J; junction bases unmatched: 8.

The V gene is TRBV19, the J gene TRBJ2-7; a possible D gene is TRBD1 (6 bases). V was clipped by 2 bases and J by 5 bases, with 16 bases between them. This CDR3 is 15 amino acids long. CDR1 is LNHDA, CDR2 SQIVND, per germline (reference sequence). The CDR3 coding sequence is TGTGCCAGTAGTATATTTGGGACACGGGTGCACGAGCAGTACTTC. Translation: CASSIFGTRVHEQYF.

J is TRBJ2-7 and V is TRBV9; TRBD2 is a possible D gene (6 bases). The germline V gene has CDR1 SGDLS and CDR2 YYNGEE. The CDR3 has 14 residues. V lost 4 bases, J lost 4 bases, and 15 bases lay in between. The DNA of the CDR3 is TGTGCCAGCAGCCTAGGAGGGCTGGGGTACGAGCAGTACTTC. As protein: CASSLGGLGYEQYF.

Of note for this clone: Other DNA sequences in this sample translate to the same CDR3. In nucleotides, the CDR3 is TGTGCCAGCAGTTCCCAGGGGGCAGGCAATCAGCCCCAGCATTTT. Amino acid sequence: CASSSQGAGNQPQHF. The chain carries TRBV27 and TRBJ1-5, with 8 bases matching TRBD1. The CDR3 has 15 residues. Losses at the gene ends were 4 bases for V and 2 bases for J; bases not matched to a gene: 4. The germline V gene encodes CDR1 MNHEY and CDR2 SMNVEV (reference sequence).

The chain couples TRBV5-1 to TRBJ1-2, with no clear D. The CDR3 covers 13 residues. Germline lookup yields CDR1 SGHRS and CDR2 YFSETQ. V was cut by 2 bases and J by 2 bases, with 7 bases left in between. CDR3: CASSLAPNYGYTF. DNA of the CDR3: TGCGCCAGCAGCTTAGCACCGAACTATGGCTACACCTTC.

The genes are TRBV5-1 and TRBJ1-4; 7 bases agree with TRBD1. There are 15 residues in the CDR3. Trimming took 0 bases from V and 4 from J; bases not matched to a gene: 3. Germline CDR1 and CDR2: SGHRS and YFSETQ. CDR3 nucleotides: TGCGCCAGCAGCTTGGGACAGGGTTTTAATGAAAAACTGTTTTTT. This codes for CASSLGQGFNEKLFF.